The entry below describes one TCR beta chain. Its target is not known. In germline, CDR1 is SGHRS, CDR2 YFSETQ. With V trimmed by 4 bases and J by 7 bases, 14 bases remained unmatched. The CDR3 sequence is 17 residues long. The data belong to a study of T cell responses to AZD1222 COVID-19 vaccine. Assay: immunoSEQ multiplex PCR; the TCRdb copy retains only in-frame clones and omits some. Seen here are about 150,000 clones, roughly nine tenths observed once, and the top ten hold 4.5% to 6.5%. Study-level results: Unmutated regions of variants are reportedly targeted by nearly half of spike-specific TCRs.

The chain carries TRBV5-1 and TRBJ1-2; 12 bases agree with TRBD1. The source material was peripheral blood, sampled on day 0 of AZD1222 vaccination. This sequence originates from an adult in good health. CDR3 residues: CASSLGTGTGGATGYTF. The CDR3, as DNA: TGCGCCAGCAGCCTGGGAACCGGGACAGGGGGCGCGACTGGCTACACCTTC. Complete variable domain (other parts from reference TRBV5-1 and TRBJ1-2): KAGVTQTPRYLIKTRGQQVTLSCSPISGHRSVSWYQQTPGQGLQFLFEYFSETQRNKGNFPGRFSGRQFSNSRSEMNVSTLELGDSALYLCASSLGTGTGGATGYTFGSGTRLTVV.